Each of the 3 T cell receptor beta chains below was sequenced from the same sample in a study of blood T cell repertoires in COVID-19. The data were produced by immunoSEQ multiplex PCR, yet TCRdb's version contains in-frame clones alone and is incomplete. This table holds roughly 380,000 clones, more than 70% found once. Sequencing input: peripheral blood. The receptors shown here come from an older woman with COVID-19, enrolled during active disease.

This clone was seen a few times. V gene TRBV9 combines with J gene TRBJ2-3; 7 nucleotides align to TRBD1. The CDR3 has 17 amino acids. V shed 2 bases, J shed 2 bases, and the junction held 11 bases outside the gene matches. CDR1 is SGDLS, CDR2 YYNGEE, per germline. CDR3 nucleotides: TGTGCCAGCAGCGTCAGAGGGAGACAGGGTCCCACAGATACGCAGTATTTT. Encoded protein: CASSVRGRQGPTDTQYF.

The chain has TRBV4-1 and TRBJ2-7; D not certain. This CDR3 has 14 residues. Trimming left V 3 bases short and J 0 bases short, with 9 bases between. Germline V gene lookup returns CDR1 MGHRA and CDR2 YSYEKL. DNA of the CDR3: TGCGCCAGCAGCCAGAGATTGGTCTCCTACGAGCAGTACTTC. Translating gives CASSQRLVSYEQYF.

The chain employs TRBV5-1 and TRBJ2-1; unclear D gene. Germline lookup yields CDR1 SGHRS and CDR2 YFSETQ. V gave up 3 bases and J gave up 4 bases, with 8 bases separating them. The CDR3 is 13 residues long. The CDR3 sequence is CASSSQIYNEQFF. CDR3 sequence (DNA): TGCGCCAGCAGCTCCCAGATTTACAATGAGCAGTTCTTC.